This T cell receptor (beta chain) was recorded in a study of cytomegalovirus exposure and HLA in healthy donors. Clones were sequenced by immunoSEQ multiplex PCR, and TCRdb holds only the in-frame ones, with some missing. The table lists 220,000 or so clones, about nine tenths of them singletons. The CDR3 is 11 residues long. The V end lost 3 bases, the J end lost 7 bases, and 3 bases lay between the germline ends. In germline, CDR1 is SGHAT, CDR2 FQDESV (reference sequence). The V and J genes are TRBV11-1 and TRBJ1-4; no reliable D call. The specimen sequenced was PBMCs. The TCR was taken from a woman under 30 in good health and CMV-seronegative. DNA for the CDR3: TGTGCCAGCAGCTTCGGTGAAAAACTGTTTTTT. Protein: CASSFGEKLFF.